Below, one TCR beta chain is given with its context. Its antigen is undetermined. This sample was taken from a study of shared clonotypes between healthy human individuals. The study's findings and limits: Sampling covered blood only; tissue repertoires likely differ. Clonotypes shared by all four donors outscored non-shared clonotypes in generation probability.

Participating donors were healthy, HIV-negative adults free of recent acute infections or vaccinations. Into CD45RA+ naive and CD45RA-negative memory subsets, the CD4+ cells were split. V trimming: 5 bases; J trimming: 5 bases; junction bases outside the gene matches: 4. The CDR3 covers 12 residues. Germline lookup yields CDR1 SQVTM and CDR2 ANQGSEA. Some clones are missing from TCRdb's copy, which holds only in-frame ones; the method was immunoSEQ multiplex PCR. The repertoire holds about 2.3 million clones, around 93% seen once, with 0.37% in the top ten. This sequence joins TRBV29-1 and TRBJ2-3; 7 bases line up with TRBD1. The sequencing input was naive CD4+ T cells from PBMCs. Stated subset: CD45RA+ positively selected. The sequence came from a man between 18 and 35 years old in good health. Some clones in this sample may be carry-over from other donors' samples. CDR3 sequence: CSVKGAKDTQYF. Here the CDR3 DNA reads TGCAGCGTTAAGGGGGCAAAAGATACGCAGTATTTT.